The T cell receptor (beta chain) described here comes from a study of blood T cell repertoires in COVID-19. About the study: Specimens from acute and convalescent COVID-19 originated in the United States, Italy and Spain.

Trimming removed 4 bases from V and 3 bases from J; junction bases left unmatched: 0. The CDR3 totals 12 residues. Per the original data handling: Amplification from reference gene primers served as the basis for estimated nucleated cell counts. Data came from immunoSEQ multiplex PCR; TCRdb stores just in-frame clones and leaves some out. Clone size and V and J calls were adopted from that table, with D and trimming inferred from the DNA. The sample records some 130,000 clones, nearly 70% being singletons. This receptor was taken from an older woman with acute or convalescent COVID-19. The gene calls are TRBV12-3 or TRBV12-4 and TRBJ2-7, with TRBD2 identical over 7 bases. The sample was peripheral blood. The CDR3 nucleotides read TGTGCCAGCAGTTGGACTAGCTACGAGCAGTACTTC. Its translation: CASSWTSYEQYF.